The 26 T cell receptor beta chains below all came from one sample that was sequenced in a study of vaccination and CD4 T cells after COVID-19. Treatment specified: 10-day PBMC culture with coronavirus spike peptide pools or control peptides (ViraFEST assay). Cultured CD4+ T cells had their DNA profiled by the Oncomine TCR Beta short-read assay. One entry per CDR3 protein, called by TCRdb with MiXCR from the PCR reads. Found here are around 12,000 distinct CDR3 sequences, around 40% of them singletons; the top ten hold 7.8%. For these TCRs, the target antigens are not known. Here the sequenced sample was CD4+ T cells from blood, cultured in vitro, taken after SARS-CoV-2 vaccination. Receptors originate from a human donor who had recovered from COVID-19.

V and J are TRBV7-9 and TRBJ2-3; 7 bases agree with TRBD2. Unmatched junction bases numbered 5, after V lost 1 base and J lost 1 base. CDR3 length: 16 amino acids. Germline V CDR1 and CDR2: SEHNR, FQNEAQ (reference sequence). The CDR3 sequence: CASSLVRGKGTDTQYF. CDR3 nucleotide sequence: TGTGCCAGCAGCTTAGTGCGGGGGAAAGGCACAGATACGCAGTATTTT. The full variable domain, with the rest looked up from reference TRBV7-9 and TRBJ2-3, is DTGVSQNPRHKITKRGQNVTFRCDPISEHNRLYWYRQTLGQGPEFLTYFQNEAQLEKSRLLSDRFSAERPKGSFSTLEIQRTEQGDSAMYLCASSLVRGKGTDTQYFGPGTRLTVL.

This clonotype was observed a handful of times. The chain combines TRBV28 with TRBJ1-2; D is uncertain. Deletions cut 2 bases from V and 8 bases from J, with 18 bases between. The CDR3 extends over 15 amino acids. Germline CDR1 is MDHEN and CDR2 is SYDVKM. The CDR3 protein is CASSLRSPQIGGYTF. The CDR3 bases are TGTGCCAGCAGTTTAAGGTCCCCCCAAATTGGGGGCTACACCTTC.

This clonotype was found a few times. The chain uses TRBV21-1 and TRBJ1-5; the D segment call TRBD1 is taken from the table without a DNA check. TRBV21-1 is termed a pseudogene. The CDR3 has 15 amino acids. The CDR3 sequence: CASSNRDSLYQPQHF. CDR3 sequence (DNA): TGTGCCAGCAGCAACAGGGACAGCCTTTATCAGCCCCAGCATTTT.

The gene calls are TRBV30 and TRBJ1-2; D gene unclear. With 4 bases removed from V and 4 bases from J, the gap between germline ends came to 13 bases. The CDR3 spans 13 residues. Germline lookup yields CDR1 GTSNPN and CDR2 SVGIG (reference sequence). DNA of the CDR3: TGTGCCTGGACCCCCGGACGGTTCTATGGCTACACCTTC. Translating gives CAWTPGRFYGYTF.

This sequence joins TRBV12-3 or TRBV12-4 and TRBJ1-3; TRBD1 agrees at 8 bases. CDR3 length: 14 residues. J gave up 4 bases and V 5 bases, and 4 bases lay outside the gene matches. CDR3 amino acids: CASSQGAQGNTIYF. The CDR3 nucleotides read TGTGCCAGCAGTCAGGGGGCGCAAGGAAACACCATATATTTT.

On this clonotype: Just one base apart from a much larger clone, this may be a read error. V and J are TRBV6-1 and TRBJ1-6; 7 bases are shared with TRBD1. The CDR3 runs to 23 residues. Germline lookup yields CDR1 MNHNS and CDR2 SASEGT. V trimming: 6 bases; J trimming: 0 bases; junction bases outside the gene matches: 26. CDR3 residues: CASSKHLGRQGSLMSSYNSPLHF. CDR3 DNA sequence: TGTGCCAGCAGCAAACATCTTGGGAGACAGGGATCCCTAATGAGCTCCTATAATTCACCCCTCCACTTT.

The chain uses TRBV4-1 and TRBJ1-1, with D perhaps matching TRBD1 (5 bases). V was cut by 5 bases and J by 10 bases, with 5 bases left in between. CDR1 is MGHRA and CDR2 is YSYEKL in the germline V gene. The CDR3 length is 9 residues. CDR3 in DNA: TGCGCCAGCAGCAGGGGAGCTTTCTTT. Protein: CASSRGAFF.

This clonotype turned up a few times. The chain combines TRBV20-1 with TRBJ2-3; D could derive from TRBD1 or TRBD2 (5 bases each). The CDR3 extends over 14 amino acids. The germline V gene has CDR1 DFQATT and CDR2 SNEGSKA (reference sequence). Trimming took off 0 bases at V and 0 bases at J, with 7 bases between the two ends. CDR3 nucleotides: TGCAGTGCTAGAGATGGGGGTAGCACAGATACGCAGTATTTT. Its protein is CSARDGGSTDTQYF.

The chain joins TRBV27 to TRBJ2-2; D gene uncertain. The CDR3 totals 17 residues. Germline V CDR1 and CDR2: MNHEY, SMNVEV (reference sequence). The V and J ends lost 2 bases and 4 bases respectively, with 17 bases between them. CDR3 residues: CASSLRKRATFTGELFF. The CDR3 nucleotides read TGTGCCAGCAGTTTACGTAAAAGGGCCACTTTCACCGGGGAGCTGTTTTTT.

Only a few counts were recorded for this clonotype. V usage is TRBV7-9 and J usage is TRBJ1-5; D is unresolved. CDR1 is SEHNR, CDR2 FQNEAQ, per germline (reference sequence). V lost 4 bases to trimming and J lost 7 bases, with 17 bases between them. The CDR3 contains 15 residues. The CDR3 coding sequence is TGTGCCAGCAGCTCAATTGATCGGGAGGGACAGCCCCAGCATTTT. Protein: CASSSIDREGQPQHF.

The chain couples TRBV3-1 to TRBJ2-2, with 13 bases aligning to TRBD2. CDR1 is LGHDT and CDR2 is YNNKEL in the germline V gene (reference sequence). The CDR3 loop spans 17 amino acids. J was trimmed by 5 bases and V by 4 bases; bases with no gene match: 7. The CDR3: CASSRLLAGGPTGELFF. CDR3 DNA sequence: TGTGCCAGCAGCCGGTTACTAGCGGGAGGGCCAACCGGGGAGCTGTTTTTT.

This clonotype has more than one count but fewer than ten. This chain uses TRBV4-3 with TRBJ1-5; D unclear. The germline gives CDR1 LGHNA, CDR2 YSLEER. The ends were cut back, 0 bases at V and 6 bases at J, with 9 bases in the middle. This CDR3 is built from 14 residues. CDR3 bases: TGCGCCAGCAGCCAAGATCTAGGGATTCAGCCCCAGCATTTT. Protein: CASSQDLGIQPQHF.

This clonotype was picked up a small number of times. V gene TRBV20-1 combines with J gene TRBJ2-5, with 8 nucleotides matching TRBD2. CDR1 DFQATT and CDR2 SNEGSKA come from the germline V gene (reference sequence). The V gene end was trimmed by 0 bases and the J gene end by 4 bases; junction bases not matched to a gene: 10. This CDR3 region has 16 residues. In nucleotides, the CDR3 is TGCAGTGCTAGAGATAAGACGGGAGGGCCAGGAGAGACCCAGTACTTC. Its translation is CSARDKTGGPGETQYF.

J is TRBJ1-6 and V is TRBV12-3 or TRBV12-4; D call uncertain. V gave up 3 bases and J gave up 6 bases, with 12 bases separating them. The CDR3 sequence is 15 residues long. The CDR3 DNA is TGTGCCAGCAGTTTTCTACGGGGAACTAATTCACCCCTCCACTTT. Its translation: CASSFLRGTNSPLHF.

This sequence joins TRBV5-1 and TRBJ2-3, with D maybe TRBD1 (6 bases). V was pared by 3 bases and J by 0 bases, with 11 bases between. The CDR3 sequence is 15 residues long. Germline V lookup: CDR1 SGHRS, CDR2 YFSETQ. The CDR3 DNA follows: TGCGCCAGCAGCTATGGGGGCCCCAGCACAGATACGCAGTATTTT. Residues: CASSYGGPSTDTQYF.

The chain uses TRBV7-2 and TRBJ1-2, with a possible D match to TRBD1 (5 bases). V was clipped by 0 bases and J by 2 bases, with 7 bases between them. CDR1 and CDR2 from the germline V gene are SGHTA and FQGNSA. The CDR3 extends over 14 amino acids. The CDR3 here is CASSLAPGNYGYTF. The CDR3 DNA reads TGTGCCAGCAGCTTAGCCCCAGGGAACTATGGCTACACCTTC.

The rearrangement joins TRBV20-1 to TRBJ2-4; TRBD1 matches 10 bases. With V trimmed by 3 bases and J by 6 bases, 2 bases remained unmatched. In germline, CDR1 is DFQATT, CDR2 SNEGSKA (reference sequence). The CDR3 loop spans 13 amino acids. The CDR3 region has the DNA TGCAGTGCTAGCCGGGACAGGGGAAACATTCAGTACTTC. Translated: CSASRDRGNIQYF.

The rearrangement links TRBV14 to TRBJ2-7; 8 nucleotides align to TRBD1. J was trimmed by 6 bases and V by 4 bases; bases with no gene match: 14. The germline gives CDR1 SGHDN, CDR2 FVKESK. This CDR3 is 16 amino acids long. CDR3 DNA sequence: TGTGCCAGCAGCCGACGGGAGACAGGGGTACGAATCGAGCAGTACTTC. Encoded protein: CASSRRETGVRIEQYF.

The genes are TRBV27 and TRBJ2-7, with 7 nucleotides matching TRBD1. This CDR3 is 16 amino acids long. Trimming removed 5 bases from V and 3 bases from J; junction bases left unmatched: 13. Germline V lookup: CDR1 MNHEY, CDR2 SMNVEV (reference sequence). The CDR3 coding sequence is TGTGCCAGCAGTCTAATAAAATCGGGACAGAACTACGAGCAGTACTTC. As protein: CASSLIKSGQNYEQYF.

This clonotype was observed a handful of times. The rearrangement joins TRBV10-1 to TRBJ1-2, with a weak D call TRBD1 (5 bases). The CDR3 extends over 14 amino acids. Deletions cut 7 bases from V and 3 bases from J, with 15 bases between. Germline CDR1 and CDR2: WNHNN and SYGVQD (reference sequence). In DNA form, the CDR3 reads TGCGCCAGCACGGTGGGCAGGGATGACTATGGCTACACCTTC. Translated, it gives CASTVGRDDYGYTF.

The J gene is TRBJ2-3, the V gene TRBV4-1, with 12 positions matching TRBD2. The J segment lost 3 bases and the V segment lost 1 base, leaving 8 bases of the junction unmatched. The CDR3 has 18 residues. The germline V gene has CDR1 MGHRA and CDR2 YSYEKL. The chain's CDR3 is CASSQGVLAGGGTDTQYF. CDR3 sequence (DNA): TGCGCCAGCAGCCAAGGCGTTCTAGCGGGAGGGGGTACAGATACGCAGTATTTT.

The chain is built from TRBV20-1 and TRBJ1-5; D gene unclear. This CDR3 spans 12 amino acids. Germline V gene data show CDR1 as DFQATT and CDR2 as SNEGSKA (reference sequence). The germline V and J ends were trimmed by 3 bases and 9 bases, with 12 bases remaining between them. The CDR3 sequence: CSASDGLGPQHF. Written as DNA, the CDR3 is TGCAGTGCTAGCGACGGGTTGGGGCCCCAGCATTTT.

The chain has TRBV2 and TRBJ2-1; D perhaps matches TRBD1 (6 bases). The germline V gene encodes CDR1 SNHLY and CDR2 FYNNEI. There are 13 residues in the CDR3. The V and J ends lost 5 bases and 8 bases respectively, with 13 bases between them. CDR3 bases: TGTGCCAGCAGTAGGCCAGGGGCAGATGAGCAGTTCTTC. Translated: CASSRPGADEQFF.

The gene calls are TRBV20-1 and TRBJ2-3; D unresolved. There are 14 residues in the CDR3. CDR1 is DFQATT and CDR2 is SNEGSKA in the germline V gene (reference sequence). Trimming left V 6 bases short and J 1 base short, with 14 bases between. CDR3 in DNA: TGCAGTGCCCTGGATCCCACACGCACAGATACGCAGTATTTT. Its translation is CSALDPTRTDTQYF.

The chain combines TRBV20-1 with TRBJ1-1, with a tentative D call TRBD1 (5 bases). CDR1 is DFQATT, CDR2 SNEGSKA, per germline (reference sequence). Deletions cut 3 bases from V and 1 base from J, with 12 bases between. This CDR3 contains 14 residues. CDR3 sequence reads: CSASRQGGNTEAFF. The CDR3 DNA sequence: TGCAGTGCTAGCCGCCAGGGCGGGAACACTGAAGCTTTCTTT.

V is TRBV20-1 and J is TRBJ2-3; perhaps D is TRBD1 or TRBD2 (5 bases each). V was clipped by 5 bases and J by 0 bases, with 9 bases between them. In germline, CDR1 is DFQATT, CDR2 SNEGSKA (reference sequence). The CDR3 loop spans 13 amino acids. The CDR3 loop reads CSAPGTSTDTQYF. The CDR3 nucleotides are TGCAGTGCTCCCGGGACGAGCACAGATACGCAGTATTTT.